This T cell receptor beta chain was profiled in a study of T cell responses to AZD1222 COVID-19 vaccine. TCRdb's table, derived via immunoSEQ multiplex PCR, lists solely in-frame clones and lacks some. The sample lists around 77,000 clones; about nine tenths were seen once. Sequenced here: peripheral blood, sampled on day 0 of AZD1222 vaccination. The clonotype originates from an adult in good health.

CDR3 sequence: CASDRPGQAQETQYF. CDR3 nucleotide sequence: TGTGCTAGCGATCGACCGGGACAGGCTCAAGAGACCCAGTACTTC. V and J are TRBV7-7 and TRBJ2-5; 8 bases are shared with TRBD1. Germline V gene data show CDR1 as SSHAT and CDR2 as FNYEAQ (reference sequence). This CDR3 has 15 amino acids.